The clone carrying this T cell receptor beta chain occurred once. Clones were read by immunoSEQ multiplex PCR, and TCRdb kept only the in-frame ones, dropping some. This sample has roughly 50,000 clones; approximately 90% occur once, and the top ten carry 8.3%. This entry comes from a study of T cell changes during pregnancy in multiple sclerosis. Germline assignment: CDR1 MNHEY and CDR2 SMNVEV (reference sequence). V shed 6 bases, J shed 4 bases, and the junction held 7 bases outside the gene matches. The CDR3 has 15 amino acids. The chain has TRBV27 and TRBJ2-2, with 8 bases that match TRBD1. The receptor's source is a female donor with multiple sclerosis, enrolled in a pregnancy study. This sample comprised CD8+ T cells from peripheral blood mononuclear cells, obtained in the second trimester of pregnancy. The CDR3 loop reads CASRGQVSRTGELFF. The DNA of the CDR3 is TGTGCCAGCAGGGGACAGGTCTCTCGCACCGGGGAGCTGTTTTTT.